These 7 T cell receptor beta chains share one sample of origin, sequenced in a study of vaccination and CD4 T cells after COVID-19. What these receptors recognize is not known. Sequenced with the Oncomine TCR Beta short-read assay was DNA taken from cultured CD4+ T cells. TCRdb processed the PCR reads anew with MiXCR; each CDR3 protein has one entry. The profile covers 6,500 to 10,000 distinct CDR3 sequences, with about three quarters appearing a single time and under 40% taken by the ten largest. Treatment given: approximately 10-day PBMC culture with coronavirus spike peptide pools or control peptides (ViraFEST assay). The specimen was CD4+ T cells from blood, cultured in vitro. These receptors were collected from a human donor who had recovered from COVID-19.

This chain links TRBV19 with TRBJ1-2; 10 bases agree with TRBD1. The trim removed 5 bases at V and 0 bases at J, leaving 6 bases unmatched. Germline V CDR1 and CDR2: LNHDA, SQIVND (reference sequence). The CDR3 covers 16 residues. DNA for the CDR3: TGTGCCAGTAGTTTGACAGGGGGCAAAGCTAACTATGGCTACACCTTC. It is translated as CASSLTGGKANYGYTF.

The rearrangement joins TRBV20-1 to TRBJ1-1; 8 bases are a match to TRBD1. With 3 bases clipped from V and 4 bases from J, the junction kept 4 bases outside the gene matches. CDR3 length: 13 residues. Germline V gives CDR1 DFQATT, CDR2 SNEGSKA (reference sequence). The CDR3 DNA follows: TGCAGTGCTAGGCTACAGGGGGGCACTGAAGCTTTCTTT. Protein product: CSARLQGGTEAFF.

This clonotype was seen a single time. CDR3: CASIRWGQGYGKTQYF. The CDR3 coding sequence is TGTGCCAGCATAAGGTGGGGACAGGGGTATGGAAAGACCCAGTACTTC. The chain uses TRBV6-1 and TRBJ2-5, with 10 bases fitting TRBD1. Trimming cost V 7 bases and J 6 bases; bases outside gene matches: 14. The germline V gene has CDR1 MNHNS and CDR2 SASEGT. The CDR3 runs to 16 residues.

The genes are TRBV11-3 and TRBJ2-7; TRBD1 is a possible D gene (5 bases). The length of the CDR3 is 13 residues. The germline V and J ends were trimmed by 8 bases and 2 bases, with 13 bases remaining between them. Looked up from germline, CDR1 is SGHNT and CDR2 is YENEEA. The CDR3 spells CASGWGRTYEQYF. CDR3 DNA sequence: TGTGCCAGCGGGTGGGGCCGAACCTACGAGCAGTACTTC.

This chain connects TRBV7-2 to TRBJ1-2; unclear D gene. The CDR3 loop spans 14 amino acids. V lost 0 bases and J 8 bases, leaving 13 bases between the germline ends. Germline V lookup: CDR1 SGHTA, CDR2 FQGNSA. CDR3 bases: TGTGCCAGCAGCTTAGCGGCTATGGGATACGGCTACACCTTC. Encoded protein: CASSLAAMGYGYTF.

V gene TRBV19 combines with J gene TRBJ2-3, with 8 bases identical to TRBD2. The CDR3 covers 16 residues. Germline CDR1 LNHDA, CDR2 SQIVND (reference sequence). The V segment lost 3 bases and the J segment 1 base; nucleotides outside the gene matches: 6. The CDR3: CASSMAQAGGTDTQYF. The CDR3 DNA sequence: TGTGCCAGTAGTATGGCGCAAGCGGGGGGCACAGATACGCAGTATTTT.

The chain links TRBV20-1 to TRBJ2-1; 9 bases agree with TRBD2. V shed 6 bases, J shed 0 bases, and the junction held 9 bases outside the gene matches. Germline V gene data show CDR1 as DFQATT and CDR2 as SNEGSKA (reference sequence). The CDR3 has 16 residues. Written as DNA, the CDR3 is TGCAGTGCCTCTCTGGCGGGAGGGAGCTCCTACAATGAGCAGTTCTTC. Its translation: CSASLAGGSSYNEQFF.